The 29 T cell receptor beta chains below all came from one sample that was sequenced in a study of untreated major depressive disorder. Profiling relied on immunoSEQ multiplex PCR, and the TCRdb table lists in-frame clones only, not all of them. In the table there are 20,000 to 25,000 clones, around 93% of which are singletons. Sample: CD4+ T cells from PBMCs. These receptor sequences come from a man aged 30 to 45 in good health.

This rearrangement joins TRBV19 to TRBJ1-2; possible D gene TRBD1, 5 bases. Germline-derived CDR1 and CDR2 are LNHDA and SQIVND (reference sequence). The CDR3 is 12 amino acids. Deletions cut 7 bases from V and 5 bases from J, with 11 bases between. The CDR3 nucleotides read TGTGCCAGTAACGTGGGGGGGTATGGCTACACCTTC. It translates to CASNVGGYGYTF.

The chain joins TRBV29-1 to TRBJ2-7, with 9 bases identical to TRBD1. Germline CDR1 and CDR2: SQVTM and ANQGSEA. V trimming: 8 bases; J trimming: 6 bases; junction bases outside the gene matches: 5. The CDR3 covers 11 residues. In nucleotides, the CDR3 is TGCAGCAGTCAGACAGGGGGCGAGCAGTACTTC. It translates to CSSQTGGEQYF.

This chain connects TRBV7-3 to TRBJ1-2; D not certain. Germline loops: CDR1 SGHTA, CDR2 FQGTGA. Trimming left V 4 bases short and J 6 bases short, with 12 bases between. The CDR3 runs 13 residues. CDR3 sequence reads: CASSSPTGNGYTF. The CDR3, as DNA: TGTGCCAGCAGCTCCCCAACTGGGAATGGCTACACCTTC.

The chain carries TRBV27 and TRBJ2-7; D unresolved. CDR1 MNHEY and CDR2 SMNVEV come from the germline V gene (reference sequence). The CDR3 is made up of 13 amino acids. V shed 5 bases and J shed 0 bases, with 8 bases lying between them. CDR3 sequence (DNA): TGTGCCAGCAGTCTGGCGAGCTCCTACGAGCAGTACTTC. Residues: CASSLASSYEQYF.

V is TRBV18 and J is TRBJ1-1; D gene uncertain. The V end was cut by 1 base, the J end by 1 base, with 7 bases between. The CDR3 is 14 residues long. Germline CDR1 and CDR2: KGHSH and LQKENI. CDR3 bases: TGTGCCAGCTCACCACTGTTGGGGAACACTGAAGCTTTCTTT. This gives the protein CASSPLLGNTEAFF.

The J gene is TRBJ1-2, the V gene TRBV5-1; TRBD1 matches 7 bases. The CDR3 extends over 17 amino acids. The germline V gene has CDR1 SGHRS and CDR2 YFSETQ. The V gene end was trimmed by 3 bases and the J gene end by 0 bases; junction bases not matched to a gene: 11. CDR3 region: CASSSPNGTAANYGYTF. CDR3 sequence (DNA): TGCGCCAGCAGCTCGCCAAACGGGACAGCAGCTAACTATGGCTACACCTTC.

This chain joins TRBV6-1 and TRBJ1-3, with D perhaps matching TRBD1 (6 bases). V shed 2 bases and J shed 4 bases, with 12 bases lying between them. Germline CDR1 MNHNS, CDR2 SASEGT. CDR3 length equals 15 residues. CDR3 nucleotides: TGTGCCAGCAGTGAATACAGGGTTTTCGGAAACACCATATATTTT. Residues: CASSEYRVFGNTIYF.

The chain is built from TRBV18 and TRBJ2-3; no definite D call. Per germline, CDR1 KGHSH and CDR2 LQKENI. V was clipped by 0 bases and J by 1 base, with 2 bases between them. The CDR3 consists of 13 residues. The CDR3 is CASSPPGTDTQYF. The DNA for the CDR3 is TGTGCCAGCTCACCACCCGGCACAGATACGCAGTATTTT. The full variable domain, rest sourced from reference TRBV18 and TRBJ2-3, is NAGVMQNPRHLVRRRGQEARLRCSPMKGHSHVYWYRQLPEEGLKFMVYLQKENIIDESGMPKERFSAEFPKEGPSILRIQQVVRGDSAAYFCASSPPGTDTQYFGPGTRLTVL.

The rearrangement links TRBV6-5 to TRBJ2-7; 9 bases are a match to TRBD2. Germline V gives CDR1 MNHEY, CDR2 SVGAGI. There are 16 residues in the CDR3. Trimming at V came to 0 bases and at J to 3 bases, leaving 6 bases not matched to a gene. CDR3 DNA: TGTGCCAGCAGTTACTCAGTACTAGCGGGCAACTACGAGCAGTACTTC. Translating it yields CASSYSVLAGNYEQYF.

The CDR3 DNA follows: TGTGCCAGCAGCTTGTCAGGGGTAGCTAACTATGGCTACACCTTC. Protein product: CASSLSGVANYGYTF. The V call is TRBV5-8, the J call TRBJ1-2, with D tentatively TRBD1 (6 bases). This CDR3 is 15 amino acids long. Per the germline V gene, CDR1 is SGHTS and CDR2 is YDEGEE. With 1 base removed from V and 0 bases from J, the gap between germline ends came to 10 bases.

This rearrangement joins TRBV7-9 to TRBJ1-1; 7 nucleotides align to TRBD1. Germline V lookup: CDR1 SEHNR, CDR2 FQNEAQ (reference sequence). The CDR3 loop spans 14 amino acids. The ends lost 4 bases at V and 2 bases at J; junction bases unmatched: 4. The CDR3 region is CASSWGTANTEAFF. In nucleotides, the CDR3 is TGTGCCAGCAGCTGGGGGACAGCTAACACTGAAGCTTTCTTT.

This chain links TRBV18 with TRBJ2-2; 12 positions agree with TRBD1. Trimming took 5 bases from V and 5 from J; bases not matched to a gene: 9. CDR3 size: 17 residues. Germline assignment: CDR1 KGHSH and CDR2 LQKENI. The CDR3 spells CASSANLGQGATGELFF. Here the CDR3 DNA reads TGTGCCAGCTCAGCAAACCTGGGACAGGGGGCGACCGGGGAGCTGTTTTTT.

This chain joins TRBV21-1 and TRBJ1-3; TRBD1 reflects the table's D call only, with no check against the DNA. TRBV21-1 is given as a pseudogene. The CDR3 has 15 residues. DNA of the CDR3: TGTGCCAGCACCCCGGACAGTTTCACTGGAAACACCATATATTTT. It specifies CASTPDSFTGNTIYF.

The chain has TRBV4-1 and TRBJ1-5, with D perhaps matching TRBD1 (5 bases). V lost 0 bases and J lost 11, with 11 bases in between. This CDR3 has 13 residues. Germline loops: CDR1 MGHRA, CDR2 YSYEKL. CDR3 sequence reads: CASSQERGGAQHF. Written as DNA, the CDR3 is TGCGCCAGCAGCCAAGAAAGGGGAGGGGCCCAGCATTTT.

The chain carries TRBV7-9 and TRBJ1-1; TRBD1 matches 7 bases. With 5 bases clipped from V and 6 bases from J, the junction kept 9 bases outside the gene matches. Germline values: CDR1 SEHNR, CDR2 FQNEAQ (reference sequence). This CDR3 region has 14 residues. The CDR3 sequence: CASSPSRGGSEAFF. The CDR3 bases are TGTGCCAGCAGCCCTTCCAGGGGGGGCTCTGAAGCTTTCTTT.

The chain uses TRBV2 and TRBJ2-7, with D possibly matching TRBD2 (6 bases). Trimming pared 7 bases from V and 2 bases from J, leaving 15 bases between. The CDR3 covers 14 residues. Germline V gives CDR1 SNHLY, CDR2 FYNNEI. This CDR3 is CASTPAGPAYEQYF. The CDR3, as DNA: TGTGCCAGCACCCCGGCGGGGCCTGCCTACGAGCAGTACTTC.

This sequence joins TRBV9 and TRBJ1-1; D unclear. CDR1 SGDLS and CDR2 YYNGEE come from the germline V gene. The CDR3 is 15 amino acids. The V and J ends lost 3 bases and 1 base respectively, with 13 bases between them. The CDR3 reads CASSAQDGKNTEAFF. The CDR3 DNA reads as TGTGCCAGCAGCGCCCAGGACGGAAAGAACACTGAAGCTTTCTTT.

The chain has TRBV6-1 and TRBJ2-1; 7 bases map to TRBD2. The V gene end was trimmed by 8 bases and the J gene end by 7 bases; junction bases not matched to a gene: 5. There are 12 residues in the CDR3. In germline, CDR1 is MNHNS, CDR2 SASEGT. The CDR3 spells CASLTGGNEQFF. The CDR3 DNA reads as TGTGCCAGCCTCACCGGGGGGAATGAGCAGTTCTTC.

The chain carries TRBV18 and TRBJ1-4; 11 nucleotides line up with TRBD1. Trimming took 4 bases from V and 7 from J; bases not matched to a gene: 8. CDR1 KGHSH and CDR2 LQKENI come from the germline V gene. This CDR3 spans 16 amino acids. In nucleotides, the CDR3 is TGTGCCAGCTCACTAAACGCCGGGACAGGGGGTGAAAAACTGTTTTTT. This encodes CASSLNAGTGGEKLFF. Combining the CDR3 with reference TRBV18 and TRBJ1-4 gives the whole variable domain NAGVMQNPRHLVRRRGQEARLRCSPMKGHSHVYWYRQLPEEGLKFMVYLQKENIIDESGMPKERFSAEFPKEGPSILRIQQVVRGDSAAYFCASSLNAGTGGEKLFFGSGTQLSVL.

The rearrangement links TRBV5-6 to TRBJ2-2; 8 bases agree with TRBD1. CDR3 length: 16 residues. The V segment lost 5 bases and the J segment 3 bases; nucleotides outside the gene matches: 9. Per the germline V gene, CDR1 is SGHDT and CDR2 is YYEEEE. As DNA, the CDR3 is TGTGCCAGCAGACCTCGGACAGGGTTCGACACCGGGGAGCTGTTTTTT. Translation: CASRPRTGFDTGELFF.

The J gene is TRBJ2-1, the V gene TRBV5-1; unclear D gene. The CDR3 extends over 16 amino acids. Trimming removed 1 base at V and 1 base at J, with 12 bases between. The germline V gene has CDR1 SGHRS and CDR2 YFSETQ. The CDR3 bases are TGCGCCAGCAGCTTGAAGGACGGTTGGTCCTACAATGAGCAGTTCTTC. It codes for CASSLKDGWSYNEQFF.

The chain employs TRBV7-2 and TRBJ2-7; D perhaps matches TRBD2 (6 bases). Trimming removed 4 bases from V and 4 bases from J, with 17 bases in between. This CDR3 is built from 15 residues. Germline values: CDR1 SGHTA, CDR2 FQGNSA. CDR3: CASSSSGTRSYEQYF. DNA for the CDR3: TGTGCCAGCAGCTCCTCCGGGACTCGCAGTTACGAGCAGTACTTC.

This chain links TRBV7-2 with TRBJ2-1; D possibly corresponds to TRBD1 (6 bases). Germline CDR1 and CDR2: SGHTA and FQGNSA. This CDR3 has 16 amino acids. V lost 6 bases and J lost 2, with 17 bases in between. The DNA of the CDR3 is TGTGCCAGCAGACGGGGCTCAGGGGAAACCTACAATGAGCAGTTCTTC. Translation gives CASRRGSGETYNEQFF. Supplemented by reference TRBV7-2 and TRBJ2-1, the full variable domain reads GAGVSQSPSNKVTEKGKDVELRCDPISGHTALYWYRQSLGQGLEFLIYFQGNSAPDKSGLPSDRFSAERTGGSVSTLTIQRTQQEDSAVYLCASRRGSGETYNEQFFGPGTRLTVL.

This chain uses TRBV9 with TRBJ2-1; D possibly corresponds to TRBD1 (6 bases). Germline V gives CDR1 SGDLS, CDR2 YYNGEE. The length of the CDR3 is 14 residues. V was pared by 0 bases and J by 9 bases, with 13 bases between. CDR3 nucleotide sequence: TGTGCCAGCAGCGTAGAAGTCCAAGGGGGTGAGCAGTTCTTC. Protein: CASSVEVQGGEQFF.

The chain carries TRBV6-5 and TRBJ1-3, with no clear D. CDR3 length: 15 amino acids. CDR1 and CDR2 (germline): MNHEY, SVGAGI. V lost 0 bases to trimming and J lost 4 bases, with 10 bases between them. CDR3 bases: TGTGCCAGCAGTTACTCACCGTCTCAAGGAAACACCATATATTTT. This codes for CASSYSPSQGNTIYF.

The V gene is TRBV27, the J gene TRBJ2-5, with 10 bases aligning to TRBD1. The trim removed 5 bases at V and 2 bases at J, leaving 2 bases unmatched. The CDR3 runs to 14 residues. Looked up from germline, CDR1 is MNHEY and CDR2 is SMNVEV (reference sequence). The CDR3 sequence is CASSGQGGQETQYF. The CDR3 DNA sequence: TGTGCCAGCAGTGGACAGGGGGGACAAGAGACCCAGTACTTC.

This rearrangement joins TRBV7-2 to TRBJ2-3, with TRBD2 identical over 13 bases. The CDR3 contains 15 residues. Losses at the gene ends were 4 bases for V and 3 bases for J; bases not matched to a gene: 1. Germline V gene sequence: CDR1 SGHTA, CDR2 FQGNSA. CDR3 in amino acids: CASSWTSGRTDTQYF. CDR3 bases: TGTGCCAGCAGCTGGACTAGCGGGAGAACAGATACGCAGTATTTT. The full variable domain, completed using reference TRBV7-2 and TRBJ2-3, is GAGVSQSPSNKVTEKGKDVELRCDPISGHTALYWYRQSLGQGLEFLIYFQGNSAPDKSGLPSDRFSAERTGGSVSTLTIQRTQQEDSAVYLCASSWTSGRTDTQYFGPGTRLTVL.

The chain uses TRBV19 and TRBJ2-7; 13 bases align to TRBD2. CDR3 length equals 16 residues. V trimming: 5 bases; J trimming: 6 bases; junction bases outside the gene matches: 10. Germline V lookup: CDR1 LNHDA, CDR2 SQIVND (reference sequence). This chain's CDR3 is CASSFTGGLAGAEQYF. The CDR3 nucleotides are TGTGCCAGTAGTTTCACAGGAGGACTAGCGGGAGCCGAGCAGTACTTC.

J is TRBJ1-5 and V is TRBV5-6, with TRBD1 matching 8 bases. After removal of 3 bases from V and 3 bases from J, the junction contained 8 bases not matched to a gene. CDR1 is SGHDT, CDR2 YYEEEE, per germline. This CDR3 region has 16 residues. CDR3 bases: TGTGCCAGCAGCTCCCGGACAGGGAGGAACAATCAGCCCCAGCATTTT. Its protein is CASSSRTGRNNQPQHF.